The source of this T cell receptor beta chain is a study of radiation and T cells in renal cell carcinoma. General study findings and limits: Compared with controls, irradiated tumors showed greater TCR clonality. Dominant CDR3 motifs were more common in irradiated tumors than controls.

Only a few counts were recorded for this clone. As yet, its antigen is unknown. Germline V CDR1 and CDR2: KGHSH, LQKENI. The CDR3 is 13 residues long. The V end was cut by 2 bases, the J end by 3 bases, with 8 bases between. Clones were read by immunoSEQ multiplex PCR, and TCRdb kept only the in-frame ones, dropping some. The sample has under 30,000 clones; 45% to 65% are singletons. The sample's treatment: treatment-naive control, cytoreductive nephrectomy. Control samples are tumors resected by cytoreductive nephrectomy without prior radiation. This renal cell carcinoma was of the clear cell type. The clonotype comes from a human donor with renal cell carcinoma. The genes are TRBV18 and TRBJ2-7; no definite D call. Here the sequenced sample was tumor tissue, taken from a patient whose treatment was nephrectomy without radiotherapy. CDR3 nucleotides: TGTGCCAGCTCACCATCGGAATTCTACGAGCAGTACTTC. Translating it yields CASSPSEFYEQYF.